This T cell receptor beta chain was identified during a study of blood T cells in healthy people across ages. Next came a second PCR, run for about 7 to 11 cycles, which used a sample-barcoded 5' primer along with a J-beta primer mix. Using its own MiXCR run on the 5' RACE reads, TCRdb lists one record per CDR3 protein. The sample includes 780,000 or so distinct CDR3 sequences, roughly 25% of them seen just once. This sample also appeared in a second study, on T cells of mothers and their children. This second study notes: A second PCR was performed with the M1S primer. This primer added sample barcodes and 2-4 random nucleotides.

The TCR sequence derives from a boy aged 10-17 years in good health. Sequencing was carried out using blood.

The DNA of the CDR3 is TGCAGTGCTAGGCGTACAGGGACAGATACGCAGTATTTT. Protein: CSARRTGTDTQYF. The genes are TRBV20-1 and TRBJ2-3; D may be TRBD1 (6 bases). The V gene's germline CDR1 is DFQATT and CDR2 SNEGSKA (reference sequence). Trimming removed 3 bases from V and 3 bases from J, with 10 bases in between. This CDR3 has 13 residues.